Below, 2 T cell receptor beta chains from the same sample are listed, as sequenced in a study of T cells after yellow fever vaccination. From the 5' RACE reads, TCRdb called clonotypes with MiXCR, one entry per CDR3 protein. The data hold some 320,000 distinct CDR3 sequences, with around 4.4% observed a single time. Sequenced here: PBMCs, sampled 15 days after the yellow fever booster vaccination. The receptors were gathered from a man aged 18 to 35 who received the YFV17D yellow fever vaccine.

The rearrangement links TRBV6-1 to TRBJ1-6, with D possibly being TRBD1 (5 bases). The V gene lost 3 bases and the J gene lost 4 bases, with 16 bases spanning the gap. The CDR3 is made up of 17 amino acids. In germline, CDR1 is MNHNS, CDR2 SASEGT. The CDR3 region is CASSDPGGARYNSPLHF. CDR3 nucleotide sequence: TGTGCCAGCAGTGACCCAGGAGGGGCTCGATATAATTCACCCCTCCACTTT.

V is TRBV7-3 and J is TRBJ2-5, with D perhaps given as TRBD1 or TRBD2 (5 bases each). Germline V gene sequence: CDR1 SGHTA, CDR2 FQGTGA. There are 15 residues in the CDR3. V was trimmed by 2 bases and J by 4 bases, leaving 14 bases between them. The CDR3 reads CASSLRGAGPETQYF. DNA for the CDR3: TGTGCCAGCAGCTTACGGGGCGCGGGTCCAGAGACCCAGTACTTC.